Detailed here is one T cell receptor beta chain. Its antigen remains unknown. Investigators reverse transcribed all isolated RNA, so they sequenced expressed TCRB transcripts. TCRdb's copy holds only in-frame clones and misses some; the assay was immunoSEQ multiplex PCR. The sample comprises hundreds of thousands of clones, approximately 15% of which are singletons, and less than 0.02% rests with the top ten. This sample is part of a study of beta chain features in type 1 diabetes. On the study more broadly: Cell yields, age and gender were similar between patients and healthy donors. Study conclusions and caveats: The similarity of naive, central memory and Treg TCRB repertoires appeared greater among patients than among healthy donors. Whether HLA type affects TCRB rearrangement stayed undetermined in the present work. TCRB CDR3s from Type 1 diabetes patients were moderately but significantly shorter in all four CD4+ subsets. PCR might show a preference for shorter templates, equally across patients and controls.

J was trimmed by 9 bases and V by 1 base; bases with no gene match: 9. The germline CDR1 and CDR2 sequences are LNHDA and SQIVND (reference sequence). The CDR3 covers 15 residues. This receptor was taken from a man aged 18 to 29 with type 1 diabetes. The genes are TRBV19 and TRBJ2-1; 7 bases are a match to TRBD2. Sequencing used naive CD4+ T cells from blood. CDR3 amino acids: CASSIGARRGGEQFF. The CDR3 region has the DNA TGTGCCAGTAGTATAGGGGCTCGTCGCGGGGGTGAGCAGTTCTTC.